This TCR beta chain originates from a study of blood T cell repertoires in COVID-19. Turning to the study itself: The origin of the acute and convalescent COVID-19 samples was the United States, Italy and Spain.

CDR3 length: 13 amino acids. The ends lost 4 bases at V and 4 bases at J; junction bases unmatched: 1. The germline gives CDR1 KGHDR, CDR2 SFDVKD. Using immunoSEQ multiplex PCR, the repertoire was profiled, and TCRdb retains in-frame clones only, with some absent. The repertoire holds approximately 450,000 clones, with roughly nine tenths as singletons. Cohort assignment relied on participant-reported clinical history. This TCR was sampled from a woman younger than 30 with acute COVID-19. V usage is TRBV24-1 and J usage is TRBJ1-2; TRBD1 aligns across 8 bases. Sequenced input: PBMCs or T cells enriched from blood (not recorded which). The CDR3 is CATSETGAYGYTF. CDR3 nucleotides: TGTGCCACCAGTGAGACAGGGGCCTATGGCTACACCTTC.